This passage covers 29 T cell receptor beta chains from one sample sequenced in a study of cytomegalovirus exposure and HLA in healthy donors. PCR primers comprised 60 Vbeta and 13 Jbeta primers. Assay used: immunoSEQ multiplex PCR; TCRdb lists only in-frame clones, some missing. Of around 150,000 clones listed, around 80% are singletons. The sequenced sample was PBMCs. The receptors were gathered from a middle-aged woman in good health and CMV-seronegative.

V and J are TRBV11-1 and TRBJ1-3, with TRBD1 identical over 9 bases. V was clipped by 5 bases and J by 0 bases; unmatched bases: 2. The CDR3 length is 15 residues. CDR1 and CDR2 (germline): SGHAT, FQDESV (reference sequence). CDR3 nucleotide sequence: TGTGCCAGCAGCACAGGGGGCAGCTCTGGAAACACCATATATTTT. Translating it yields CASSTGGSSGNTIYF.

This clone is a singleton in its sample. The chain links TRBV4-2 to TRBJ1-2; 10 bases align to TRBD1. Germline loops: CDR1 LGHNA, CDR2 YNFKEQ. With 0 bases clipped from V and 0 bases from J, the junction kept 7 bases outside the gene matches. The CDR3 contains 18 residues. Here the CDR3 DNA reads TGTGCCAGCAGCCAAGAAGGGACAGGGGTGGTAACTAACTATGGCTACACCTTC. Encoded protein: CASSQEGTGVVTNYGYTF.

The rearrangement uses TRBV5-8 and TRBJ1-5, with D possibly being TRBD1 (6 bases). The CDR3 extends over 16 amino acids. Trimming removed 4 bases from V and 3 bases from J, with 17 bases in between. The germline V gene has CDR1 SGHTS and CDR2 YDEGEE. The CDR3 DNA reads TGTGCCAGCAGCGTAAACAGGGTCCTAAACAATCAGCCCCAGCATTTT. It specifies CASSVNRVLNNQPQHF.

CDR3 region: CASGLVPRRGGYNEQFF. In nucleotides, the CDR3 is TGTGCTAGTGGTTTGGTACCCAGGCGGGGGGGGTACAATGAGCAGTTCTTC. This chain connects TRBV12-5 to TRBJ2-1; 9 nucleotides match TRBD2. The junction had 7 bases not matched to a gene; V was cut back by 0 bases and J by 4 bases. The CDR3 is made up of 17 amino acids. Germline CDR1 and CDR2: LGHNT and FRNRAP.

The chain has TRBV29-1 and TRBJ1-1, with TRBD1 identical over 10 bases. Germline values: CDR1 SQVTM, CDR2 ANQGSEA. J lost 1 base, V lost 7 bases, and 9 bases had no gene match. The CDR3 sequence is 15 residues long. The CDR3 is CSGVDRDRGNTEAFF. Here the CDR3 DNA reads TGCAGCGGAGTCGATCGGGACAGGGGGAACACTGAAGCTTTCTTT.

The rearrangement joins TRBV6-5 to TRBJ1-5; 8 nucleotides line up with TRBD1. The CDR3 is 14 amino acids. With V trimmed by 6 bases and J by 5 bases, 6 bases remained unmatched. The germline V gene has CDR1 MNHEY and CDR2 SVGAGI. CDR3 region: CASSSDRGYQPQHF. The DNA of the CDR3 is TGTGCCAGCAGCTCCGACAGGGGCTATCAGCCCCAGCATTTT.

V is TRBV6-5 and J is TRBJ2-7, with D possibly TRBD1 on 6 matching bases. The CDR3 has 13 residues. Germline loops: CDR1 MNHEY, CDR2 SVGAGI. V was clipped by 6 bases and J by 9 bases, with 18 bases between them. The CDR3 coding sequence is TGTGCCAGCAGGCCTACAGGGATCCGGGGGCAGTACTTC. Protein: CASRPTGIRGQYF.

This clone came up once. The chain is built from TRBV7-2 and TRBJ2-3; 7 nucleotides agree with TRBD2. Germline CDR1 is SGHTA and CDR2 is FQGNSA. Trimming took 4 bases from V and 0 from J; bases not matched to a gene: 4. This CDR3 is built from 15 residues. In DNA form, the CDR3 reads TGTGCCAGCAGCTCACAGCGGGGTAGCACAGATACGCAGTATTTT. This encodes CASSSQRGSTDTQYF.

The V gene is TRBV2, the J gene TRBJ2-7, with D maybe TRBD1 (6 bases). From germline, CDR1 is SNHLY and CDR2 FYNNEI. Trimming removed 5 bases from V and 6 bases from J, with 20 bases in between. The CDR3 loop spans 15 amino acids. The CDR3: CASSLGAGAVVEQYF. CDR3 DNA sequence: TGTGCCAGCAGTCTAGGGGCAGGGGCGGTTGTCGAGCAGTACTTC.

The chain uses TRBV6-1 and TRBJ1-1; the match to TRBD1 covers 7 bases. Germline V gene sequence: CDR1 MNHNS, CDR2 SASEGT. V lost 7 bases to trimming and J lost 1 base; unmatched junction nucleotides: 6. The CDR3 is 14 amino acids. The DNA of the CDR3 is TGTGCCAGCACGTTCGGGACAGCGAACACTGAAGCTTTCTTT. It codes for CASTFGTANTEAFF.

This clone was observed once. Mismatch with germline at one junction end may stem from a read error. The V gene is TRBV7-2, the J gene TRBJ1-4; D is ambiguous. Germline V lookup: CDR1 SGHTA, CDR2 FQGNSA. The CDR3 sequence is 16 residues long. The DNA of the CDR3 is TGTGCCAGCAGCTTAGCGTCGGTTATTACTAGTGAAAAACTGTTTTTT. Amino acids: CASSLASVITSEKLFF.

The V gene is TRBV7-2, the J gene TRBJ2-1; no reliable D call. The CDR3 is made up of 16 amino acids. The V end was cut by 1 base, the J end by 2 bases, with 12 bases between. Germline V gives CDR1 SGHTA, CDR2 FQGNSA. This chain's CDR3 is CASSLVESVPYNEQFF. The CDR3 DNA follows: TGTGCCAGCAGCTTAGTGGAGAGTGTCCCCTACAATGAGCAGTTCTTC.

This clone has more than one count but fewer than ten. V is TRBV28 and J is TRBJ2-5; the D is unclear. Germline V CDR1 and CDR2: MDHEN, SYDVKM. Trimming left V 3 bases short and J 5 bases short, with 13 bases between. CDR3 size: 14 residues. The CDR3 loop reads CASSFSLNGETQYF. The CDR3 DNA reads as TGTGCCAGCAGTTTTAGCTTAAACGGGGAGACCCAGTACTTC.

This clone was detected only once. This chain connects TRBV11-3 to TRBJ2-1; tentative D call: TRBD1 (6 bases). V gave up 4 bases and J gave up 1 base, with 17 bases separating them. The germline V gene encodes CDR1 SGHNT and CDR2 YENEEA. The CDR3 spans 17 residues. CDR3 DNA sequence: TGTGCCAGCAGCTCAATCATGAAGGACAGTTCCTACAATGAGCAGTTCTTC. This codes for CASSSIMKDSSYNEQFF.

V gene TRBV12-2 combines with J gene TRBJ1-4; the tabulated D call, TRBD1, remains unverified against the DNA. TRBV12-2 corresponds to a pseudogene. This CDR3 is built from 16 residues. The CDR3 loop is CASRLERVGTKEKLFF. The DNA of the CDR3 is TGTGCAAGTCGCTTAGAGAGAGTCGGGACAAAGGAAAAACTGTTTTTT.

This clone was detected once. The V gene is TRBV19, the J gene TRBJ1-6, with 7 bases lining up with TRBD1. Germline loops: CDR1 LNHDA, CDR2 SQIVND (reference sequence). The CDR3 sequence is 16 residues long. J was trimmed by 8 bases and V by 3 bases; bases with no gene match: 10. Here the CDR3 DNA reads TGTGCCAGTAGTATGACAGGGATCCAAACCGATTCACCCCTCCACTTT. Amino acids: CASSMTGIQTDSPLHF.

The rearrangement links TRBV2 to TRBJ2-7; possible D gene TRBD1, 6 bases. There are 12 residues in the CDR3. The ends were cut back, 8 bases at V and 5 bases at J, with 13 bases in the middle. Germline loops: CDR1 SNHLY, CDR2 FYNNEI. CDR3 protein: CASAGQIHEQYF. DNA for the CDR3: TGTGCCAGCGCCGGACAGATCCACGAGCAGTACTTC.

V gene TRBV11-3 combines with J gene TRBJ2-5; 12 bases align to TRBD2. The end of the DNA aligns better with TRBJ2-7, so the J call may be wrong. This CDR3 region has 14 residues. In germline, CDR1 is SGHNT, CDR2 YENEEA. In DNA, the CDR3 is TGTGCCAGCAGCTCGACTAGCGGGAGTTACGAGCAGTACTTC. Translated: CASSSTSGSYEQYF.

The chain uses TRBV29-1 and TRBJ2-5; 7 bases map to TRBD1. The last part of the DNA fits TRBJ2-7 better; the J call may be wrong. Germline loops: CDR1 SQVTM, CDR2 ANQGSEA. This CDR3 is 13 amino acids long. CDR3 nucleotides: TGCAGCGTTGAAGAGACAGGGCCCTACGAGCAGTACTTC. Amino acid sequence: CSVEETGPYEQYF.

The V and J genes are TRBV6-5 and TRBJ2-3; weak D call: TRBD2 (7 bases). V lost 5 bases to trimming and J lost 1 base, with 13 bases between them. CDR1 is MNHEY and CDR2 is SVGAGI in the germline V gene. The CDR3 loop spans 15 amino acids. DNA of the CDR3: TGTGCCAGCAGTCTAACGGGGGGCCGCACAGATACGCAGTATTTT. Translated, it gives CASSLTGGRTDTQYF.

The V call is TRBV28, the J call TRBJ2-7; D is uncertain. V was cut by 2 bases and J by 3 bases, with 11 bases left in between. The germline CDR1 and CDR2 sequences are MDHEN and SYDVKM. There are 14 residues in the CDR3. The CDR3 sequence: CASSLAENRYEQYF. As DNA, the CDR3 is TGTGCCAGCAGTTTAGCGGAAAATCGCTACGAGCAGTACTTC.

This clone was counted a few times. The chain uses TRBV7-3 and TRBJ2-1, with TRBD2 matching 14 bases. Germline assignment: CDR1 SGHTA and CDR2 FQGTGA. The J segment lost 8 bases and the V segment lost 0 bases, leaving 3 bases of the junction unmatched. The CDR3 is 16 residues long. CDR3 nucleotide sequence: TGTGCCAGCAGCTTAACAGGACTAGCGGGAGGCGATGAGCAGTTCTTC. It translates to CASSLTGLAGGDEQFF.

This clone was counted only a few times. The V and J genes are TRBV28 and TRBJ2-7, with D perhaps TRBD2 (6 bases). V dropped 4 bases and J dropped 5 bases, with 18 bases sitting between them. The CDR3 sequence is 15 residues long. Germline values: CDR1 MDHEN, CDR2 SYDVKM. CDR3 protein: CASSSPVRRGDEQYF. In nucleotides, the CDR3 is TGTGCCAGCAGTTCTCCGGTACGGCGGGGCGACGAGCAGTACTTC.

CDR3 protein: CASSVDRGPEKLFF. As DNA, the CDR3 is TGTGCCAGCTCCGTGGACAGGGGGCCCGAAAAACTGTTTTTT. The chain combines TRBV18 with TRBJ1-4; 11 nucleotides line up with TRBD1. CDR1 and CDR2 (germline): KGHSH, LQKENI. CDR3 size: 14 residues. The V segment lost 6 bases and the J segment 8 bases; nucleotides outside the gene matches: 5.

The chain has TRBV9 and TRBJ2-6; the D is unclear. The CDR3 has 17 residues. The germline V and J ends were trimmed by 0 bases and 0 bases, with 10 bases remaining between them. Germline CDR1 SGDLS, CDR2 YYNGEE. Written as DNA, the CDR3 is TGTGCCAGCAGCGTAGTAAGTTTCAGCTCTGGGGCCAACGTCCTGACTTTC. It encodes CASSVVSFSSGANVLTF. The full variable domain, in which reference TRBV9 and TRBJ2-6 provide the parts outside the CDR3, is DSGVTQTPKHLITATGQRVTLRCSPRSGDLSVYWYQQSLDQGLQFLIQYYNGEERAKGNILERFSAQQFPDLHSELNLSSLELGDSALYFCASSVVSFSSGANVLTFGAGSRLTVL.

The chain couples TRBV9 to TRBJ2-5, with D perhaps matching TRBD2 (6 bases). There are 16 residues in the CDR3. Trimming took 0 bases from V and 4 from J, leaving 16 bases between them. Germline V CDR1 and CDR2: SGDLS, YYNGEE. CDR3 region: CASSVGVGGAGETQYF. CDR3 bases: TGTGCCAGCAGCGTAGGTGTGGGCGGGGCTGGAGAGACCCAGTACTTC. The whole variable domain, filled in from reference TRBV9 and TRBJ2-5, reads DSGVTQTPKHLITATGQRVTLRCSPRSGDLSVYWYQQSLDQGLQFLIQYYNGEERAKGNILERFSAQQFPDLHSELNLSSLELGDSALYFCASSVGVGGAGETQYFGPGTRLLVL.

The gene calls are TRBV4-3 and TRBJ1-1, with TRBD1 matching 7 bases. J gave up 5 bases and V 3 bases, and 0 bases lay outside the gene matches. The CDR3 has 12 amino acids. CDR1 LGHNA and CDR2 YSLEER come from the germline V gene. The CDR3 spells CASSHRGTEAFF. The CDR3 DNA follows: TGCGCCAGCAGCCACAGGGGGACTGAAGCTTTCTTT.

The rearrangement uses TRBV28 and TRBJ1-1, with D uncertain. Germline V lookup: CDR1 MDHEN, CDR2 SYDVKM. V lost 7 bases and J 0 bases, leaving 15 bases between the germline ends. CDR3 length equals 15 residues. For the CDR3, the DNA is TGTGCCAGCACCCTCTGGGCCACCTTGAACACTGAAGCTTTCTTT. Amino acid sequence: CASTLWATLNTEAFF.

The V call is TRBV6-1, the J call TRBJ2-3; TRBD2 is a possible D gene (5 bases). CDR3 length: 15 residues. Germline V gives CDR1 MNHNS, CDR2 SASEGT. V dropped 7 bases and J dropped 4 bases, with 18 bases sitting between them. CDR3 sequence: CASKPLWRSADTQYF. Written as DNA, the CDR3 is TGTGCCAGCAAACCACTCTGGAGGAGCGCAGATACGCAGTATTTT.